This record concerns one T cell receptor (beta chain) sequence. The sample belongs to a study of Graves' ophthalmopathy and Graves' hyperthyroidism. CDR3 regions of TCR beta were amplified from RNA transcripts. A first-round RT-PCR used HTBI primers, followed by a second-round multiplex PCR. Via MiXCR, TCRdb re-called the multiplex PCR reads, giving one row per CDR3 protein. Of roughly 700,000 distinct CDR3 sequences in the sample, roughly 41% were seen once. V was shortened by 0 bases and J by 1 base, with 9 bases between the two germline ends. The CDR3 covers 16 residues. Per the germline V gene, CDR1 is MNHEY and CDR2 is SVGEGT.

The source is an adult man with Graves' ophthalmopathy. The sample was peripheral blood. The chain has TRBV6-2 or TRBV6-3 and TRBJ2-2; D could derive from TRBD1 or TRBD2 (5 bases each). The CDR3 DNA reads TGTGCCAGCAGTTACTCCCCAGGGAGGAACACCGGGGAGCTGTTTTTT. As protein: CASSYSPGRNTGELFF.